The rows below give T cell receptor delta chains drawn from one sample of a study of Vδ1+ human thymocytes. TCRdb called clones from the multiplex PCR reads again using CATT. The repertoire holds tens of thousands of delta-chain clones, with 15% as singletons. Sequencing was performed on Vdelta1+ gamma-delta thymocytes from the thymus. The receptors originated from a boy under two years old who had congenital heart surgery. Both conserved end residues are part of each CDR3. A D gene is named only where the DNA matches it firmly. A clone size is listed for some rows: how often the clone was seen (once, few, many), or a class if it is expanded.

V gene,clone size,D gene,J gene,CDR3 protein,CDR3 DNA
TRDV1,few,TRDD3,TRDJ1,CALGELVLSLRWGILDKLIF,TGTGCTCTTGGGGAACTAGTGTTATCCCTACGCTGGGGGATACTTGATAAACTCATCTTT
TRDV1,few,TRDD3,TRDJ1,CALGNPGGLNTDKLIF,TGTGCTCTTGGGAACCCTGGGGGACTGAACACCGATAAACTCATCTTT
TRDV1,few,.,TRDJ1,CALGDNSIPFLGDKLIF,TGTGCTCTTGGGGATAATTCAATTCCCTTTCTGGGGGATAAACTCATCTTT
TRDV1,.,.,TRDJ1,CALGEQNLPRKRFTDKLIF,TGTGCTCTTGGGGAACAAAATCTACCCCGCAAGAGGTTTACCGATAAACTCATCTTT
TRDV1,.,.,TRDJ1,CALGEPITVLLTDKLIF,TGTGCTCTTGGGGAACCTATCACTGTACTGCTCACCGATAAACTCATCTTT
TRDV1,.,.,TRDJ1,CALGPSYPHFLGPNTDKLIF,TGTGCTCTTGGTCCCTCCTACCCACATTTTCTTGGACCAAACACCGATAAACTCATCTTT
TRDV1,.,TRDD3,TRDJ1,CALGGTPHSGVIPYWGSTQWYTDKLIF,TGTGCTCTTGGGGGAACACCCCATTCGGGCGTTATCCCGTACTGGGGGTCAACTCAGTGGTACACCGATAAACTCATCTTT
TRDV1,.,.,TRDJ1,CALGDPLRPRLTDKLIF,TGTGCTCTTGGGGATCCTCTACGTCCGCGACTCACAGATAAACTCATCTTT
TRDV1,.,TRDD3,TRDJ1,CALGVTPSRGWGPHTDKLIF,TGTGCTCTTGGGGTTACTCCCTCTAGGGGCTGGGGGCCGCACACCGATAAGCTCATCTTT
TRDV3,.,TRDD3,TRDJ1,CASTATYWGAGSKLIF,TGTGCGTCTACCGCTACGTACTGGGGGGCAGGCTCTAAACTCATCTTT
TRDV1,.,.,TRDJ1,CALGELEITPGGIHTDKLIF,TGTGCTCTTGGGGAACTAGAAATTACGCCCGGGGGTATCCACACCGATAAACTCATCTTT
TRDV1,.,TRDD3,TRDJ1,CALGEVRTYAAPLLGYTDKLIF,TGTGCTCTTGGGGAAGTTAGGACCTACGCAGCCCCATTACTGGGGTACACCGATAAACTCATCTTT
TRDV1,.,.,TRDJ2,CALGAFAYVYWALQLFF,TGTGCTCTTGGGGCCTTTGCCTACGTCTACTGGGCCTTGCAACTCTTCTTT
TRDV1,few,.,TRDJ1,CALGGALPKYWDRQTDKLIF,TGTGCTCTTGGCGGGGCACTTCCGAAGTACTGGGACAGGCAAACCGATAAACTCATCTTT
TRDV1,.,TRDD2,TRDJ1,CALGELTFLSRLRDKLIF,TGTGCTCTTGGGGAACTAACCTTCCTCTCCCGGCTTAGGGATAAACTCATCTTT
TRDV1,.,TRDD3,TRDJ1,CALGALPTRIPVLGDTDKLIF,TGTGCTCTTGGGGCGCTTCCCACGAGGATTCCAGTACTGGGGGATACCGATAAACTCATCTTT
TRDV1,.,.,TRDJ1,CALGGGPTVRRLVGDTLTDKLIF,TGTGCTCTTGGGGGGGGTCCTACCGTACGGAGATTGGTTGGAGATACCCTCACCGATAAACTCATCTTT
TRDV1,.,TRDD3,TRDJ1,CALAEGDTSPAGGLYDKLIF,TGTGCTCTTGCTGAAGGGGATACTTCTCCGGCTGGGGGTTTATACGATAAACTCATCTTT
TRDV1,.,.,TRDJ2,CALGELLRPRAGDGTSLTAQLFF,TGTGCTCTTGGGGAACTTCTACGCCCCAGGGCTGGGGATGGGACTTCATTGACAGCACAACTCTTCTTT
TRDV1,few,.,TRDJ1,CALGERRPSFVLGTRYTDKLIF,TGTGCTCTTGGGGAACGTCGGCCTTCCTTCGTACTGGGGACGCGGTACACCGATAAACTCATCTTT
TRDV2,few,.,TRDJ4,CACDFQLGIPARPLIF,TGTGCCTGTGACTTCCAGCTGGGGATCCCGGCCAGACCCCTGATCTTT
TRDV1,few,TRDD3,TRDJ1,CALGELLGDTVTDKLIF,TGTGCTCTTGGGGAATTACTGGGGGATACTGTAACCGATAAACTCATCTTT
TRDV1,.,TRDD3,TRDJ1,CALGELRLAGGYSTDKLIF,TGTGCTCTTGGGGAACTGAGGTTGGCTGGGGGATACTCCACCGATAAACTCATCTTT
TRDV1,.,TRDD3,TRDJ1,CALGERGLPRTGGYYTDKLIF,TGTGCTCTTGGGGAACGAGGGCTTCCTCGAACTGGGGGATATTACACCGATAAACTCATCTTT
TRDV1,few,TRDD3,TRDJ1,CALGERYWGIRSSTDKLIF,TGTGCTCTTGGGGAGCGGTACTGGGGGATTCGGTCGTCTACCGATAAACTCATCTTT
TRDV1,few,TRDD3,TRDJ1,CALVLGDTHYPYTDKLIF,TGTGCTCTTGTACTGGGGGATACCCATTATCCGTACACCGATAAACTCATCTTT
TRDV2,few,.,TRDJ1,CACLGTGDKLIF,TGTGCCTGCCTTGGTACTGGGGATAAACTCATCTTT
TRDV1,few,TRDD3,TRDJ1,CALGHNFGSWGITDKLIF,TGTGCTCTTGGCCACAACTTCGGAAGCTGGGGGATAACCGATAAACTCATCTTT
TRDV1,few,TRDD3,TRDJ1,CALVRSPTWGIIADKLIF,TGTGCTCTTGTTAGGTCCCCTACCTGGGGGATAATCGCCGATAAACTCATCTTT
TRDV1,few,TRDD3,TRDJ1,CALGELEVWGIRRTDKLIF,TGTGCTCTTGGGGAACTTGAAGTCTGGGGGATACGCAGAACCGATAAACTCATCTTT
TRDV1,.,TRDD3,TRDJ1,CALGELSPRVPNMFVDWGKGGDKLIF,TGTGCTCTTGGGGAACTAAGCCCGCGCGTCCCGAATATGTTCGTGGACTGGGGGAAAGGTGGCGATAAACTCATCTTT
TRDV1,.,.,TRDJ1,CALGPPFLTNTISAIPALIF,TGTGCTCTTGGCCCTCCATTCCTCACCAACACCATCTCCGCCATACCGGCACTCATCTTT
TRDV1,.,TRDD3,TRDJ1,CALGENGVYWGIPDKLIF,TGTGCTCTTGGGGAAAATGGGGTTTACTGGGGGATACCCGATAAACTCATCTTT
TRDV1,.,.,TRDJ1,CALWEGYLLFLPTFTDKLIF,.
TRDV1,.,TRDD3,TRDJ1,CALGVYGGLADKLIF,TGTGCTCTTGGGGTTTATGGGGGATTAGCCGATAAACTCATCTTT
TRDV1,few,TRDD3,TRDJ1,CALGDAVYWGIPGTDKLIF,TGTGCTCTTGGGGATGCGGTTTACTGGGGGATACCCGGGACCGATAAACTCATCTTT
TRDV2,few,TRDD3,TRDJ1,CACDTEAELGGYKLIF,TGTGCCTGTGACACCGAGGCTGAGCTGGGGGGGTATAAACTCATCTTT
TRDV1,few,.,TRDJ1,CALGKNRNAWAWGAHPYTDKPIF,.
TRDV1,.,TRDD3,TRDJ1,CALGELGSPRGFPQFTINLQYWGIRRLIF,TGTGCTCTTGGGGAACTAGGGTCTCCCAGGGGCTTCCCTCAATTTACAATAAACCTTCAGTACTGGGGGATACGGCGACTCATCTTT
TRDV1,.,TRDD3,TRDJ1,CALGNGLNLGDSLNTDKLIF,TGTGCTCTTGGGAACGGGCTAAATTTGGGGGACTCACTTAACACCGATAAACTCATCTTT
TRDV1,.,TRDD3,TRDJ1,CALGDFLRLRYWGRHSMYTDKLIF,TGTGCTCTTGGGGATTTCCTCCGTCTACGATACTGGGGGAGACACTCTATGTACACCGATAAACTCATCTTT
TRDV1,.,.,TRDJ1,CALGDLFRPRVQYTDKLIF,TGTGCTCTTGGGGACCTATTCCGCCCGAGGGTTCAGTACACCGATAAACTCATCTTT
TRDV1,.,.,TRDJ1,CALGVKRHRRGTTDKLIF,TGTGCTCTTGGGGTCAAGAGGCACCGGAGGGGGACCACCGATAAACTCATCTTT
TRDV1,.,.,TRDJ2,CALGDLFPSPTQLFF,TGTGCTCTTGGGGATCTGTTCCCCAGCCCGACACAACTCTTCTTT
TRDV1,.,TRDD3,TRDJ1,CALGEEAPYPGSRGIPDKLIF,TGTGCTCTTGGGGAAGAGGCCCCCTACCCAGGGAGCCGGGGGATCCCCGATAAACTCATCTTT
TRDV1,.,TRDD3,TRDJ1,CALGELSSYPDWGIRPTDKLIF,TGTGCTCTCGGGGAACTCTCTTCCTACCCCGACTGGGGGATACGCCCCACCGATAAACTCATCTTT
TRDV1,.,.,TRDJ1,CALGDRSWYTDKLIF,TGTGCTCTTGGGGACCGGAGTTGGTACACCGATAAACTCATCTTT